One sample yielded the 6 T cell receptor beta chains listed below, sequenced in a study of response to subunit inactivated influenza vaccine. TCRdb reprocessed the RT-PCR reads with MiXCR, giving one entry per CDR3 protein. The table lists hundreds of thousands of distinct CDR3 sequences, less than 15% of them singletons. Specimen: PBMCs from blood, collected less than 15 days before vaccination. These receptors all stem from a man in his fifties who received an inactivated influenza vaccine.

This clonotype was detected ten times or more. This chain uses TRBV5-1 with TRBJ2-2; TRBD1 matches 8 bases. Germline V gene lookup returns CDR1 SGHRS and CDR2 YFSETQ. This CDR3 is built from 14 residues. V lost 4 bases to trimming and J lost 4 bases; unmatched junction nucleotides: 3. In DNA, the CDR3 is TGCGCCAGCAGCGCTGGACAGGGCACCGGGGAGCTGTTTTTT. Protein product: CASSAGQGTGELFF.

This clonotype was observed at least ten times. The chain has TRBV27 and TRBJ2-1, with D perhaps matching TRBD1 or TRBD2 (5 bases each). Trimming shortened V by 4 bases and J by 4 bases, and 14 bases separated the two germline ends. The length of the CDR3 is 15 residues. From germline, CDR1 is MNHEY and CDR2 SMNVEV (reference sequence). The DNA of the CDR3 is TGTGCCAGCAGTTCAACCGGGACCTTATACAATGAGCAGTTCTTC. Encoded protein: CASSSTGTLYNEQFF.

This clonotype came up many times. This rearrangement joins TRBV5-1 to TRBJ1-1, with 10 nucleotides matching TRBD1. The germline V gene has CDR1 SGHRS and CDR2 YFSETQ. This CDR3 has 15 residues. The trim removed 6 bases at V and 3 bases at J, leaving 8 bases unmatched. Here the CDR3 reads CASTQRDRGDTEAFF. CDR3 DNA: TGCGCCAGCACCCAGAGGGACAGGGGAGACACTGAAGCTTTCTTT.

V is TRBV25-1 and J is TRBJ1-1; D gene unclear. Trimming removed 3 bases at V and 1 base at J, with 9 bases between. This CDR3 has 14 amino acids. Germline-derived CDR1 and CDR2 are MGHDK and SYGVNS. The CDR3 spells CASSDRARNTEAFF. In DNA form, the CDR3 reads TGTGCCAGCAGTGATAGGGCCCGGAACACTGAAGCTTTCTTT.

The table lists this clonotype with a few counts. The CDR3 protein is CASSLWRGASTDTQYF. The CDR3 DNA is TGTGCCAGCAGTTTATGGCGGGGGGCAAGCACAGATACGCAGTATTTT. The V and J genes are TRBV28 and TRBJ2-3; the match to TRBD2 covers 8 bases. The J segment lost 0 bases and the V segment lost 0 bases, leaving 2 bases of the junction unmatched. The CDR3 length is 16 residues. Per germline, CDR1 MDHEN and CDR2 SYDVKM.

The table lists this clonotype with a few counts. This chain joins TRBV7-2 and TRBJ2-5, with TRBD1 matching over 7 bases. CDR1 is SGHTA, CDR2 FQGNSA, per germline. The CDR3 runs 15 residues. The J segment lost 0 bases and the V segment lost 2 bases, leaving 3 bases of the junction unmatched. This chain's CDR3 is CASSLTTGYQETQYF. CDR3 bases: TGTGCCAGCAGCTTAACGACAGGGTACCAAGAGACCCAGTACTTC.